These 12 T cell receptor beta chains were sequenced from one sample in a study of a mutant IDH1 vaccine in newly diagnosed glioma. Time point in this sample: week 11, during vaccination. It was 300 ug of mutant IDH1 20-mer peptide that made up each vaccine dose, given with topical imiquimod. Their antigens are not known. Generated by immunoSEQ multiplex PCR, the TCRdb table keeps only in-frame clones and is missing some. This sample has under 150,000 clones; 85% to 90% occur once, and the top ten carry 0.55% to 0.7%. The source material was PBMCs, sampled from a glioma patient whose treatment included an IDH1 peptide vaccine. These receptors were taken from a woman aged 45-60 years with glioma.

The gene calls are TRBV13 and TRBJ2-7; TRBD2 matches 12 bases. CDR1 and CDR2 (germline): PRHDT, FYEKMQ (reference sequence). The CDR3 is made up of 19 amino acids. The V segment lost 0 bases and the J segment 2 bases; nucleotides outside the gene matches: 11. CDR3 region: CASSLGARTSGKGTYEQYF. The CDR3 bases are TGTGCCAGCAGCTTAGGAGCTCGGACTAGCGGGAAGGGAACCTACGAGCAGTACTTC. Full variable domain (outside the CDR3, taken from reference TRBV13 and TRBJ2-7): AAGVIQSPRHLIKEKRETATLKCYPIPRHDTVYWYQQGPGQDPQFLISFYEKMQSDKGSIPDRFSAQQFSDYHSELNMSSLELGDSALYFCASSLGARTSGKGTYEQYFGPGTRLTVT.

V and J are TRBV25-1 and TRBJ2-5; the D is unclear. CDR3 size: 15 residues. Germline CDR1 and CDR2: MGHDK and SYGVNS. The V end was cut by 9 bases, the J end by 4 bases, with 21 bases between. DNA for the CDR3: TGTGCCAGTAGGACCCGGCGCAGTGGAAGAGAGACCCAGTACTTC. It codes for CASRTRRSGRETQYF.

The CDR3 reads CASSPTAPSGNTIYF. Here the CDR3 DNA reads TGTGCCAGTAGTCCGACAGCTCCCTCTGGAAACACCATATATTTT. The chain joins TRBV19 to TRBJ1-3; perhaps TRBD1 as D (5 bases). This CDR3 is built from 15 residues. The germline gives CDR1 LNHDA, CDR2 SQIVND (reference sequence). Trimming took 5 bases from V and 0 from J, leaving 11 bases between them.

V usage is TRBV28 and J usage is TRBJ2-5; maybe TRBD1 (5 bases). This CDR3 contains 16 residues. CDR1 and CDR2 from the germline V gene are MDHEN and SYDVKM. V lost 6 bases, J lost 0 bases, and 17 bases lay in between. CDR3 residues: CASSHMTAEDQETQYF. In DNA form, the CDR3 reads TGTGCCAGCAGCCACATGACAGCCGAAGACCAAGAGACCCAGTACTTC.

Note on this clone: A read error may account for a junction end that differs from germline. V and J are TRBV7-7 and TRBJ2-3; 13 positions match TRBD2. This CDR3 spans 16 amino acids. In germline, CDR1 is SSHAT, CDR2 FNYEAQ (reference sequence). The CDR3 here is CASSSGTSGIVDTQYF. The CDR3 coding sequence is TGTGCTAGCAGCTCAGGGACTAGCGGGATTGTAGATACGCAGTATTTT.

The chain links TRBV30 to TRBJ1-1; D gene ambiguous. The length of the CDR3 is 14 residues. CDR1 and CDR2 (germline): GTSNPN, SVGIG (reference sequence). V was shortened by 2 bases and J by 2 bases, with 12 bases between the two germline ends. The DNA for the CDR3 is TGTGCCTGGAGTCCCCCCCGGGGAAACACTGAAGCTTTCTTT. Translated: CAWSPPRGNTEAFF.

The genes are TRBV27 and TRBJ1-5; possibly TRBD1 for D (5 bases). Trimming shortened V by 2 bases and J by 5 bases, and 10 bases separated the two germline ends. The CDR3 is made up of 14 amino acids. Germline values: CDR1 MNHEY, CDR2 SMNVEV (reference sequence). In nucleotides, the CDR3 is TGTGCCAGCAGTTTAAGCAGGGACCATCAGCCCCAGCATTTT. It is translated as CASSLSRDHQPQHF.

This rearrangement joins TRBV6-6 to TRBJ2-7, with 9 bases that match TRBD1. V lost 0 bases to trimming and J lost 1 base; unmatched junction nucleotides: 4. The CDR3 has 16 residues. From germline, CDR1 is MNHNY and CDR2 SVGAGI (reference sequence). The CDR3 DNA is TGTGCCAGCAGTTACTCGACGACAGGGGGTTCCTACGAGCAGTACTTC. It specifies CASSYSTTGGSYEQYF.

The chain carries TRBV9 and TRBJ2-5; 9 bases are shared with TRBD2. The trim removed 5 bases at V and 1 base at J, leaving 3 bases unmatched. The CDR3 spans 14 residues. The V gene's germline CDR1 is SGDLS and CDR2 YYNGEE. The CDR3 region has the DNA TGTGCCAGCAGTCCTAGCGGGATCCAAGAGACCCAGTACTTC. Protein sequence: CASSPSGIQETQYF.

This sequence joins TRBV29-1 and TRBJ2-1; D assignment may be TRBD1 or TRBD2 (5 bases each). Trimming took off 3 bases at V and 7 bases at J, with 13 bases between the two ends. Looked up from germline, CDR1 is SQVTM and CDR2 is ANQGSEA. The CDR3 has 13 amino acids. The CDR3: CSVEGDSWNEQFF. Written as DNA, the CDR3 is TGCAGCGTTGAGGGGGATTCATGGAATGAGCAGTTCTTC.

There are a few counts of this clone. This sequence joins TRBV11-2 and TRBJ1-1; D is undetermined. The CDR3 runs 14 residues. Germline V gene lookup returns CDR1 SGHAT and CDR2 FQNNGV. V was clipped by 5 bases and J by 5 bases, with 15 bases between them. The CDR3 region has the DNA TGTGCCAGCAGCCCAAATTTTTTAGTGACTGAAGCTTTCTTT. Its translation is CASSPNFLVTEAFF.

The chain couples TRBV10-1 to TRBJ2-2; 8 positions agree with TRBD2. Germline CDR1 reads WNHNN; CDR2 reads SYGVQD (reference sequence). The CDR3 has 16 amino acids. V trimming: 3 bases; J trimming: 6 bases; junction bases outside the gene matches: 9. CDR3 bases: TGCGCCAGCAGTGATGCCCTAGCGGGCGAACCCGGGGAGCTGTTTTTT. Amino acids: CASSDALAGEPGELFF.